A selection of T cell receptor beta chains follows, all from one sample in a study of shared clonotypes between healthy human individuals. Profiled with immunoSEQ multiplex PCR; TCRdb holds only in-frame clones, not every one. The data contain 850,000 to 1,200,000 clones, around 76% of them singletons. The sequenced sample consisted of memory CD4+ T cells sorted from blood. These receptors originate from a man between 18 and 29 years old in good health. Both conserved end residues are part of each CDR3. Each record gives: J gene, V gene, clone size, D gene, CDR3 DNA, CDR3 protein. A D gene is named only where the DNA matches it firmly. A row's size may be missing; if present it is once, few, many or a size class.

>TRBJ1-4|TRBV18|NA|NA
TGTGCCAGCTCACCGCCGACTGGGCAGAATGAAAAACTGTTTTTT
CASSPPTGQNEKLFF
>TRBJ1-2|TRBV16|NA|TRBD1
TGTGCCAGCAGCCAAGGACAGGGGGCTTATGGCTACACCTTC
CASSQGQGAYGYTF
>TRBJ1-6|TRBV5-1|NA|TRBD1
TGCGCCAGCAGCTCGGGACAGGGGGGCTCACCCCTCCACTTT
CASSSGQGGSPLHF
>TRBJ2-1|TRBV19|many|NA
TGTGCCAGTAGTATACCCCAGGCCAATGAGCAGTTCTTC
CASSIPQANEQFF
>TRBJ2-2|TRBV25-1|NA|NA
TGTGCCAGCAGTGGGAGGGACTCAGGTACCGGGGAGCTGTTTTTT
CASSGRDSGTGELFF
>TRBJ2-3|TRBV6-6|few|TRBD2
TGTGCCAGCAGGGACGGGACTAGCGGAAACACAGATACGCAGTATTTT
CASRDGTSGNTDTQYF
>TRBJ2-7|TRBV15|NA|NA
TGTGCCACCAGTAGAGACACTTCCTACGAGCAGTACTTC
CATSRDTSYEQYF
>TRBJ2-7|TRBV5-1|NA|NA
TGCGCCAGCAGCGACACCACCTACGAGCAGTACTTC
CASSDTTYEQYF
>TRBJ1-5|TRBV30|NA|TRBD1
TGTGCCTGGAGTCCGACAGGGAGGAGCAATCAGCCCCAGCATTTT
CAWSPTGRSNQPQHF
>TRBJ2-2|TRBV7-2|NA|NA
TGTGCCAGCAGCTTAGTTGGGGTTAGGGGATCGAGCACCGGGGAGCTGTTTTTT
CASSLVGVRGSSTGELFF
>TRBJ1-5|TRBV10-3|NA|TRBD1
TGTGCCATCAGTGAGATCCAGGGGGGCAATCAGCCCCAGCATTTT
CAISEIQGGNQPQHF
>TRBJ1-2|TRBV7-9|NA|NA
TGTGCCAGCAGCTTAGACGGGGGTGCCGGCTACACCTTC
CASSLDGGAGYTF
>TRBJ2-7|TRBV5-4|NA|NA
TGTGCCAGCAGCTTAAGATCCGGGACTGACGACTACGAGCAGTACTTC
CASSLRSGTDDYEQYF
>TRBJ2-1|TRBV7-2|NA|NA
TGTGCCAGCAGCCCTGGGGGCTTCTACAATGAGCAGTTCTTC
CASSPGGFYNEQFF
>TRBJ2-5|TRBV11-2|NA|NA
TGTGCCAGCGGGAATCCGGGACGGAGGATGGAGACCCAGTACTTC
CASGNPGRRMETQYF
>TRBJ1-6|TRBV18|NA|NA
TGTGCCAGCTCACGGAACACAGGGAAGGGTTCACCCCTCCACTTT
CASSRNTGKGSPLHF
>TRBJ1-2|TRBV7-8|NA|NA
TGTGCCAGCAGCCATGACACCTCACACGGGTATGGCTACACCTTC
CASSHDTSHGYGYTF
>TRBJ2-5|TRBV5-4|once|NA
TGTGCCAGCGGTCACCGACAAGAGACCCAGTACTTC
CASGHRQETQYF
>TRBJ1-5|TRBV7-8|few|NA
TGTGCCAGCAGCTTAGACGGGGGGCGGCAACAGCCCCAGCATTTT
CASSLDGGRQQPQHF
>TRBJ2-2|TRBV5-1|many|NA
TGCGCCAGCAGCGGCAGCGGCAACGAAGGCACCGGGGAGCTGTTTTTT
CASSGSGNEGTGELFF
>TRBJ1-1|TRBV7-2|NA|NA
TGTGCCAGCAGCGCCCTCTTCTCCGCGGGCGCTGAAGCTTTCTTT
CASSALFSAGAEAFF
>TRBJ2-3|TRBV19|once|TRBD1
TGTGCCAGTAGTATAGATGAACAGGGGACCTTCACAGATACGCAGTATTTT
CASSIDEQGTFTDTQYF
>TRBJ1-2|TRBV10-2|few|NA
TGCGCCACCCGGGACACCCCTAGCGGCTACACCTTC
CATRDTPSGYTF
>TRBJ2-3|TRBV7-3|few|TRBD2
TGTGCCAGCAGCGGCGGACTAGCGGGGGTAGGAGATACGCAGTATTTT
CASSGGLAGVGDTQYF
>TRBJ1-6|TRBV28|NA|TRBD1
TGTGCCAGCAGTTTAAGGGGGACAGCGTATAATTCACCCCTCCACTTT
CASSLRGTAYNSPLHF
>TRBJ2-7|TRBV27|NA|NA
TGTGCCAGCAGTCAAAAACAGGGCTACGAGCAGTACTTC
CASSQKQGYEQYF
>TRBJ2-4|TRBV5-6|once|NA
TGTGCCAGCAGCTTGGGGGATCTGTCCAAAAACATTCAGTACTTC
CASSLGDLSKNIQYF
>TRBJ2-7|TRBV4-1|NA|TRBD2
TGCGCCAGCAGCCGGGCCGCTAGCGGGAGCTACGAGCAGTACTTC
CASSRAASGSYEQYF
>TRBJ2-7|TRBV5-1|NA|TRBD2
TGCGCCAGCAGCTTGGGACTAGCGGGAGGATACGAGCAGTACTTC
CASSLGLAGGYEQYF
>TRBJ2-6|TRBV7-2|NA|NA
TGTGCCAGCAGCTCCCAATTCTCTGGGGCCAACGTCCTGACTTTC
CASSSQFSGANVLTF
>TRBJ2-3|TRBV4-2|NA|NA
TGTGCCAGCAGCCGTAGTGGGGGGGATACGCAGTATTTT
CASSRSGGDTQYF
>TRBJ2-3|TRBV5-1|NA|NA
TGCGCCAGCAGGGGGGGCTACTCTGGCACAGATACGCAGTATTTT
CASRGGYSGTDTQYF
>TRBJ2-3|TRBV28|NA|TRBD2
TGTGCCAGCAGCTCCGGGGGGGCGGGCACAGATACGCAGTATTTT
CASSSGGAGTDTQYF
>TRBJ2-3|TRBV11-2|NA|TRBD2
TGTGCCAGCAGCTTAGTTACTAGCGGGGGGGCAGATACGCAGTATTTT
CASSLVTSGGADTQYF
>TRBJ1-6|TRBV13|NA|TRBD1
TGTGCCAGCAGCCTAGCTCCAGGGGGGCAAAAATATAATTCACCCCTCCACTTT
CASSLAPGGQKYNSPLHF